These T cell receptor beta chains were read from a single sample in a study of spatial heterogeneity in lung cancer. TCRdb ran MiXCR on the 5' RACE reads and lists one entry per CDR3 protein. The sample lists about 21,000 distinct CDR3 sequences, roughly 4.2% seen once, with less than 8% in the top ten. The input for sequencing was PBMCs, taken at surgery. All receptors come from a male donor with early-stage non-small cell lung cancer. Each CDR3 is given with its conserved first and last residue. Each record gives: V gene, clone size, J gene, D gene, CDR3 DNA, CDR3 protein. A D gene is named only where the DNA matches it firmly. Size values are once, few and many counts, or a class for expanded clones, and some rows have none.

TRBV12-3/TRBV12-4	many	TRBJ2-3	NA	TGTGCCAGCAGTTCCAGGGACGCGAGCACAGATACGCAGTATTTT	CASSSRDASTDTQYF
TRBV28	many	TRBJ1-3	NA	TGTGCCAGCAGCCTGAGGCACTCTGGAAACACCATATATTTT	CASSLRHSGNTIYF
TRBV2	NA	TRBJ2-7	TRBD1	TGTGCCAGCAGTGAAATACACAGGGGGTTCGGCTACGAGCAGTACTTC	CASSEIHRGFGYEQYF
TRBV6-6	many	TRBJ1-6	NA	TGTGCCAGCACCCGGCAGGACCCACTTCCCCTCCACTTT	CASTRQDPLPLHF
TRBV6-4	NA	TRBJ2-3	TRBD1	TGTGCCAGCAGTCCCACCGGGACAGGGGGCACAGATACGCAGTATTTT	CASSPTGTGGTDTQYF
TRBV30	few	TRBJ1-1	TRBD1	TGTGCCTGGAGTGTAACAGGGGGCACTGAAGCTTTCTTT	CAWSVTGGTEAFF
TRBV7-9	medium-sized	TRBJ2-5	NA	TGTGCCAGCAGCCCGGACGGACCATGGGGGGACCAGTACTTC	CASSPDGPWGDQYF
TRBV29-1	NA	TRBJ2-1	TRBD2	TGCAGCGTTCCCAGTAATCCTAGCGGGGGCCTTTCCTACAATGAGCAGTTCTTC	CSVPSNPSGGLSYNEQFF
TRBV20-1	NA	TRBJ2-2	TRBD2	TGCAGTGCCCCTACCGGGGGGGCCACCGAGGAGCTGTTTTTT	CSAPTGGATEELFF
TRBV20-1	NA	TRBJ2-1	NA	TGCAGTGCTAGGGATCTAGCGCGGGGATACTCCTACAATGAGCAGTTCTTC	CSARDLARGYSYNEQFF
TRBV28	many	TRBJ1-4	NA	TGTGCCAGCAACTCTGCAACTAATGAAAAACTGTTTTTT	CASNSATNEKLFF
TRBV4-1	few	TRBJ2-2	NA	TGCGCCAGCAGCCAAGATGGGGGTTTAAACACCGGGGAGCTGTTTTTT	CASSQDGGLNTGELFF
TRBV11-2	many	TRBJ2-3	TRBD2	TGTGCCAGCAGCTTTCGACTAGCGGGGGCGAGCACAGATACGCAGTATTTT	CASSFRLAGASTDTQYF
TRBV29-1	medium-sized	TRBJ2-2	NA	TGCAGCGTTGATAGTCAGAACACCGGGGAGCTGTTTTTT	CSVDSQNTGELFF
TRBV29-1	many	TRBJ2-1	TRBD2	TGCAGCGTTGCAACTAGCGGGGTTTACAATGAGCAGTTCTTC	CSVATSGVYNEQFF
TRBV28	many	TRBJ1-5	TRBD1	TGTGCCAGCAGTTTTGGGAGGGGGCAGGGACGGGATCAGCCCCAGCATTTT	CASSFGRGQGRDQPQHF
TRBV18	many	TRBJ1-5	TRBD1	TGTGCCAGCTCACCTCAGGGGGCAGGATACAATCAGCCCCAGCATTTT	CASSPQGAGYNQPQHF
TRBV10-2	many	TRBJ2-3	TRBD2	TGCGCCAGCGCTAGACTAGCGGGCAGCACAGATACGCAGTATTTT	CASARLAGSTDTQYF
TRBV2	many	TRBJ2-6	NA	TGTGCCAGCAGTGAGGTAGCGGTCTCTGGGGCCAACGTCCTGACTTTC	CASSEVAVSGANVLTF
TRBV6-5	few	TRBJ2-1	NA	TGTGCCAGCAGTTACGGACTGGTAGCGCGAAATGAGCAGTTCTTC	CASSYGLVARNEQFF
TRBV14	many	TRBJ1-4	NA	TGTGCCAGCAGCCCTGCCTACAGGCTTTATAATGAAAAACTGTTTTTT	CASSPAYRLYNEKLFF
TRBV20-1	few	TRBJ1-1	TRBD1	TGCAGTGCCGCCCAGGGGACAGGGGCCACTGAAGCTTTCTTT	CSAAQGTGATEAFF
TRBV5-1	many	TRBJ1-2	TRBD1	TGCGCCAGCAGCTTGGGATCGGGACAGATCTATGGCTACACCTTC	CASSLGSGQIYGYTF
TRBV7-9	many	TRBJ1-1	NA	TGTGCCAGCAGCTTAGAAGACTGGGCAGGGCCGAACACTGAAGCTTTCTTT	CASSLEDWAGPNTEAFF
TRBV5-1	many	TRBJ2-1	NA	TGCGCCAGCAGCTTTCCGACGGAGTATGATGCGCAGTTCTTC	CASSFPTEYDAQFF
TRBV18	many	TRBJ1-1	TRBD1	TGTGCCAGCTCACCAAAGACAGGGGGCTACACTGAAGCTTTCTTT	CASSPKTGGYTEAFF
TRBV18	few	TRBJ2-1	NA	TGTGCCAGCTCATATTACGACGGAAATGAGCAGTTCTTC	CASSYYDGNEQFF
TRBV7-6	many	TRBJ1-2	TRBD1	TGTGCCAGCAGCGAGGTTGGGACAGGGTATGGCTACACCTTC	CASSEVGTGYGYTF